The 18 T cell receptor beta chains listed next were all sequenced from one sample in a study of regulatory T cells in long-lasting Graves disease. Construction of TCR beta libraries relied on iRepertoire HTBI primers and on Arm-PCR targeting CDR3 regions. TCRdb reprocessed the multiplex PCR reads with MiXCR, giving one entry per CDR3 protein. Here the sample spans approximately 210,000 distinct CDR3 sequences, roughly 18% being singletons. The time point was: newly diagnosed GD, antithyroid drugs for less than 3 months. RNA from PBMCs was the source of the TCR library. The sequenced sample was peripheral blood mononuclear cells (PBMCs), obtained at new diagnosis, from a patient treated with antithyroid drugs. The source of these receptors is a female donor with Graves disease.

This chain joins TRBV24-1 and TRBJ2-7; TRBD1 matches at 10 bases. V lost 4 bases, J lost 5 bases, and 7 bases stayed unmatched. This CDR3 is built from 15 residues. The germline CDR1 and CDR2 sequences are KGHDR and SFDVKD. CDR3 nucleotides: TGTGCCACCAGTGACCCGGGACAGGGGAGCGACGAGCAGTACTTC. This gives the protein CATSDPGQGSDEQYF.

The table lists this clonotype with many counts. This chain connects TRBV2 to TRBJ1-1; 9 nucleotides match TRBD1. CDR1 SNHLY and CDR2 FYNNEI come from the germline V gene. The CDR3 totals 15 residues. The trim removed 5 bases at V and 7 bases at J, leaving 11 bases unmatched. The chain's CDR3 is CASSPRPGTGYEAFF. The CDR3 DNA reads as TGTGCCAGCAGTCCTCGTCCCGGGACAGGGTATGAAGCTTTCTTT.

V and J are TRBV10-2 and TRBJ2-3; 8 nucleotides match TRBD1. There are 16 residues in the CDR3. Trimming at V came to 4 bases and at J to 2 bases, leaving 8 bases not matched to a gene. Germline V lookup: CDR1 WSHSY, CDR2 SAAADI. The chain's CDR3 is CASSVSGGRNTDTQYF. The CDR3 bases are TGCGCCAGCAGTGTATCAGGGGGCCGTAACACAGATACGCAGTATTTT.

There are a few counts of this clonotype. The rearrangement uses TRBV7-2 and TRBJ1-4; D is undetermined. This CDR3 spans 12 amino acids. Trimming stripped 1 base from V and 8 bases from J, with 5 bases between. CDR1 is SGHTA, CDR2 FQGNSA, per germline. The CDR3 here is CASSLGSEKLFF. DNA of the CDR3: TGTGCCAGCAGCTTAGGGTCCGAAAAACTGTTTTTT.

The chain combines TRBV20-1 with TRBJ2-1; D possibly matches TRBD1 or TRBD2 (5 bases each). Trimming stripped 3 bases from V and 9 bases from J, with 15 bases between. Germline values: CDR1 DFQATT, CDR2 SNEGSKA (reference sequence). CDR3 length: 13 amino acids. The CDR3 here is CSASWGSGGEQFF. DNA for the CDR3: TGCAGTGCTAGTTGGGGGAGTGGGGGTGAGCAGTTCTTC.

CDR3 residues: CASSRANLGYTF. CDR3 DNA sequence: TGTGCCAGCAGCCGGGCCAATCTTGGCTACACCTTC. The gene calls are TRBV5-6 and TRBJ1-2, with D unclear. CDR1 is SGHDT and CDR2 is YYEEEE in the germline V gene. CDR3 length equals 12 residues. The V end was cut by 4 bases, the J end by 7 bases, with 11 bases between. The full variable domain, its missing parts supplied by reference TRBV5-6 and TRBJ1-2, is DAGVTQSPTHLIKTRGQQVTLRCSPKSGHDTVSWYQQALGQGPQFIFQYYEEEERQRGNFPDRFSGHQFPNYSSELNVNALLLGDSALYLCASSRANLGYTFGSGTRLTVV.

This clonotype has at least ten counts. The chain recombines TRBV3-1 with TRBJ2-1, with TRBD2 matching over 7 bases. V gave up 1 base and J gave up 0 bases; unmatched junction bases: 9. This CDR3 comprises 18 residues. Germline V CDR1 and CDR2: LGHDT, YNNKEL (reference sequence). CDR3 coding DNA: TGTGCCAGCAGCCAAGTCCATGAGGGCGGGAGCTCCTACAATGAGCAGTTCTTC. This translates into CASSQVHEGGSSYNEQFF.

In its sample, this clonotype was seen many times. This chain uses TRBV20-1 with TRBJ2-1; 8 positions agree with TRBD2. The CDR3 runs 14 residues. CDR1 DFQATT and CDR2 SNEGSKA come from the germline V gene (reference sequence). V lost 6 bases to trimming and J lost 4 bases; unmatched junction nucleotides: 8. In DNA form, the CDR3 reads TGCAGTGCACCGAGACTAGCGCAGTACAATGAGCAGTTCTTC. Amino acid sequence: CSAPRLAQYNEQFF.

This clonotype was detected many times. J is TRBJ1-1 and V is TRBV6-1; D ambiguous. This CDR3 is built from 13 residues. From germline, CDR1 is MNHNS and CDR2 SASEGT. V lost 7 bases and J lost 1, with 10 bases in between. The CDR3 sequence: CASNAWGNTEAFF. The CDR3 nucleotides read TGTGCCAGCAACGCCTGGGGGAACACTGAAGCTTTCTTT.

This clonotype came up many times. The rearrangement uses TRBV18 and TRBJ2-2, with TRBD1 identical over 8 bases. The CDR3 contains 14 residues. From germline, CDR1 is KGHSH and CDR2 LQKENI. J was trimmed by 4 bases and V by 3 bases; bases with no gene match: 1. This CDR3 is CASSPGQGTGELFF. For the CDR3, the DNA is TGTGCCAGCTCACCTGGACAGGGCACCGGGGAGCTGTTTTTT.

Ten or more counts support this clonotype. The V gene is TRBV19, the J gene TRBJ2-3; D unresolved. This CDR3 is built from 15 residues. Trimming left V 3 bases short and J 0 bases short, with 10 bases between. Per the germline V gene, CDR1 is LNHDA and CDR2 is SQIVND (reference sequence). The CDR3 DNA reads TGTGCCAGTAGTATGAGGTTTACTAGCACAGATACGCAGTATTTT. Its protein product is CASSMRFTSTDTQYF.

This clonotype was seen ten or more times. The chain employs TRBV20-1 and TRBJ1-1, with D possibly being TRBD1 (5 bases). The ends were cut back, 3 bases at V and 7 bases at J, with 15 bases in the middle. CDR3 size: 13 residues. Looked up from germline, CDR1 is DFQATT and CDR2 is SNEGSKA (reference sequence). Here the CDR3 reads CSASEPGTSEAFF. Here the CDR3 DNA reads TGCAGTGCTAGTGAACCGGGGACGAGTGAAGCTTTCTTT.

The V call is TRBV7-9, the J call TRBJ2-7; 15 nucleotides align to TRBD2. The CDR3 spans 15 residues. Germline loops: CDR1 SEHNR, CDR2 FQNEAQ (reference sequence). Unmatched junction bases numbered 7, after V lost 4 bases and J lost 9 bases. CDR3 protein: CASSWGLAGGRAQYF. Here the CDR3 DNA reads TGTGCCAGCAGCTGGGGACTAGCGGGAGGCCGAGCGCAGTACTTC.

This clonotype was detected many times. This chain joins TRBV6-1 and TRBJ2-7, with D perhaps matching TRBD2 (6 bases). The CDR3 consists of 13 residues. CDR1 is MNHNS, CDR2 SASEGT, per germline. V dropped 8 bases and J dropped 6 bases, with 17 bases sitting between them. The CDR3 sequence: CASALAPRGEQYF. For the CDR3, the DNA is TGTGCCAGCGCCCTAGCGCCTAGGGGCGAGCAGTACTTC.

About this clonotype: A much bigger clone sits one base away, suggesting this may be a read error. This chain uses TRBV12-5 with TRBJ2-5; D unresolved. The end of the DNA aligns better with TRBJ2-1, so the J call may be wrong. The length of the CDR3 is 11 residues. Germline V gives CDR1 LGHNT, CDR2 FRNRAP. CDR3 amino acids: CASGSSNEQFF. The CDR3 nucleotides are TGTGCTAGTGGTAGCTCCAATGAGCAGTTCTTC.

This clonotype was observed at least ten times. J is TRBJ2-7 and V is TRBV30; D gene unclear. Germline loops: CDR1 GTSNPN, CDR2 SVGIG (reference sequence). The V end lost 5 bases, the J end lost 2 bases, and 4 bases lay between the germline ends. This CDR3 contains 10 residues. This CDR3 reads CAWGAYEQYF. The CDR3 DNA reads TGTGCCTGGGGTGCCTACGAGCAGTACTTC.

This clonotype showed up many times. The chain uses TRBV6-2 or TRBV6-3 and TRBJ2-3; perhaps TRBD2 as D (6 bases). CDR1 is MNHEY and CDR2 is SVGEGT in the germline V gene. V was shortened by 5 bases and J by 2 bases, with 11 bases between the two germline ends. The CDR3 loop spans 14 amino acids. The CDR3 region has the DNA TGTGCCAGCAGTAAGGGGCGGGACACAGATACGCAGTATTTT. This translates into CASSKGRDTDTQYF.

The V gene is TRBV20-1, the J gene TRBJ1-4; D is ambiguous. Trimming took off 4 bases at V and 3 bases at J, with 9 bases between the two ends. From germline, CDR1 is DFQATT and CDR2 SNEGSKA (reference sequence). The CDR3 covers 13 residues. This CDR3 is CSAIREANEKLFF. The CDR3 DNA follows: TGCAGTGCTATCCGGGAGGCTAATGAAAAACTGTTTTTT.